One sample yielded the 5 T cell receptor beta chains listed below, sequenced in a study of shared clonotypes between healthy human individuals. Profiled with immunoSEQ multiplex PCR; TCRdb holds only in-frame clones, not every one. The sample includes 2 million to 2.5 million clones, under 97% of them seen just once. What was sequenced was naive CD4+ T cells sorted from blood. Subset given: CD45RA+ positively selected. These receptors came from a man younger than 35 in good health.

The V gene is TRBV28, the J gene TRBJ2-7, with D possibly being TRBD1 (5 bases). V was clipped by 7 bases and J by 2 bases, with 15 bases between them. Germline CDR1 and CDR2: MDHEN and SYDVKM. The CDR3 spans 14 residues. CDR3 sequence reads: CASIPSDMAYEQYF. The CDR3 region has the DNA TGTGCCAGCATCCCCTCGGACATGGCCTACGAGCAGTACTTC.

This chain connects TRBV7-2 to TRBJ2-3; 7 bases agree with TRBD2. CDR3 size: 14 residues. The germline V gene encodes CDR1 SGHTA and CDR2 FQGNSA. After removal of 5 bases from V and 5 bases from J, the junction contained 7 bases not matched to a gene. Written as DNA, the CDR3 is TGTGCCAGCAGCGCTGAACCGGGGGGAGATACGCAGTATTTT. This sequence encodes CASSAEPGGDTQYF.

The V call is TRBV7-8, the J call TRBJ2-3, with 9 bases identical to TRBD1. This CDR3 comprises 15 residues. The V gene end was trimmed by 5 bases and the J gene end by 5 bases; junction bases not matched to a gene: 8. Germline V lookup: CDR1 SGHVS, CDR2 FQNEAQ. DNA for the CDR3: TGTGCCAGCAGCCCGGGGGACAGGGCAGTAGATACGCAGTATTTT. It codes for CASSPGDRAVDTQYF.

This clone came up once. The V and J genes are TRBV7-2 and TRBJ1-2; D is uncertain. With 8 bases removed from V and 8 bases from J, the gap between germline ends came to 21 bases. CDR3 length equals 14 residues. Germline CDR1 SGHTA, CDR2 FQGNSA. The DNA of the CDR3 is TGTGCCAGCGGTCCTCACACTGACCTGGGCGGCTACACCTTC. It encodes CASGPHTDLGGYTF.

V is TRBV19 and J is TRBJ1-3; TRBD1 is a possible D gene (5 bases). V gave up 3 bases and J gave up 0 bases, with 9 bases separating them. This CDR3 has 15 residues. From germline, CDR1 is LNHDA and CDR2 SQIVND (reference sequence). CDR3 nucleotide sequence: TGTGCCAGTAGTATGGGGCTCAGCTCTGGAAACACCATATATTTT. Protein sequence: CASSMGLSSGNTIYF.